The rows below give T cell receptor beta chains drawn from one sample of a study of blood T cell repertoires in COVID-19. Libraries were prepared by immunoSEQ multiplex PCR; TCRdb keeps only in-frame clonotypes and omits some of them. The sample holds 150,000 or so clones, around 85% seen once. The specimen sequenced was peripheral blood. These receptors came from a man aged 55 to 70 with COVID-19, enrolled during active disease. The CDR3 runs from the conserved cysteine through the conserved F or W. D genes are given only for firm matches. Clone size appears in some rows only: once, few, many, or a class for an expanded clone.

j_call v_call d_call clone_size cdr3_nt cdr3_aa
TRBJ2-7 TRBV18 NA NA TGTGCCAGCTCACCGTCTCTAGGGGCGGGGTACGAGCAGTACTTC CASSPSLGAGYEQYF
TRBJ2-7 TRBV2 NA NA TGTGCCAGCAGGGAGCTTTCCTACGAGCAGTACTTC CASRELSYEQYF
TRBJ1-1 TRBV30 NA once TGTGCCTGGACTGGGGGACACCCGAACACTGAAGCTTTCTTT CAWTGGHPNTEAFF
TRBJ1-6 TRBV6-5 NA NA TGTGCCAGCAGGGACAGTAGCTCCTATAATTCACCCCTCCACTTT CASRDSSSYNSPLHF
TRBJ1-5 TRBV18 NA NA TGTGCCAGCACAATCATAAAGGGAGATCAGCCCCAGCATTTT CASTIIKGDQPQHF
TRBJ1-6 TRBV6-5 NA NA TGTGCCAGCACCGACAAGGACTCCTATAATTCACCCCTCCACTTT CASTDKDSYNSPLHF
TRBJ2-5 TRBV18 NA NA TGTGCCAGCTCACCCGCAGAACAGACCCAGTACTTC CASSPAEQTQYF
TRBJ1-1 TRBV7-3 TRBD1 NA TGTGCCAGCAGGCCAGGACAGGGCGTCACTGAAGCTTTCTTT CASRPGQGVTEAFF
TRBJ1-2 TRBV6-2/TRBV6-3 NA NA TGTGCCAGCAGTTACGACTGGGCCAGGGGATATGGCTACACCTTC CASSYDWARGYGYTF
TRBJ1-2 TRBV4-3 TRBD1 NA TGCGCCAGCAGCCAAGAGGGGCGGAACAGGGGGTCGTATGGCTACACCTTC CASSQEGRNRGSYGYTF
TRBJ2-1 TRBV5-6 NA NA TGTGCCAGCAGCCAGGAAGGTGTAGGGGGTTTATGGGATGAGCAGTTCTTC CASSQEGVGGLWDEQFF
TRBJ1-5 TRBV7-3 NA NA TGTGCCAGCAGCGCAGCGGCCAATCAGCCCCAGCATTTT CASSAAANQPQHF
TRBJ2-2 TRBV27 TRBD1 NA TGTGCCAGCAGGGGACAGGGTCGGATTGGCGGGGAGCTGTTTTTT CASRGQGRIGGELFF
TRBJ1-6 TRBV7-2 NA NA TGTGCCAGCAGCCAGATTGCTCCCCATTCACCCCTCCACTTT CASSQIAPHSPLHF
TRBJ2-3 TRBV10-3 TRBD2 once TGTGCCATCAGTGTGGGCGGGGGGCTGGGAGATACGCAGTATTTT CAISVGGGLGDTQYF
TRBJ1-4 TRBV30 NA few TGTGCCTGGAATCGTCAGGGTCAACATGAAAAACTGTTTTTT CAWNRQGQHEKLFF
TRBJ1-2 TRBV10-1 NA few TGCGCCAGCAGTGCGCGACGGCCCCTAGCTAACTATGGCTACACCTTC CASSARRPLANYGYTF
TRBJ2-5 TRBV4-2 TRBD2 NA TGTGCCAGCAGCCAGGAGATAGGGGTAGCGGGGGCCCAAGAGACCCAGTACTTC CASSQEIGVAGAQETQYF
TRBJ1-2 TRBV5-1 TRBD1 NA TGCGCCAGCAGCCCGGGACAGGGGGCCAACCTTAACTATGGCTACACCTTC CASSPGQGANLNYGYTF
TRBJ1-4 TRBV9 NA NA TGTGCCAGCAGCGTAACACAGGGCGGTGAAAAACTGTTTTTT CASSVTQGGEKLFF
TRBJ2-7 TRBV7-2 NA once TGTGCCAGCAGCTCTGGACAGCTTAGAGACGAGCAGTACTTC CASSSGQLRDEQYF
TRBJ1-2 TRBV18 TRBD1 once TGTGCCAGCTCACAACAAGCAGGACAGGGGGCTGGGTATGGTTACACCTTC CASSQQAGQGAGYGYTF
TRBJ2-3 TRBV2 TRBD2 NA TGTGCCAGCAAGGTGGGGGGGAGCACAGATACGCAGTATTTT CASKVGGSTDTQYF
TRBJ1-1 TRBV19 TRBD1 NA TGTGCCAGTAGCTCTCCGGGACAGGCGAACACTGAAGCTTTCTTT CASSSPGQANTEAFF
TRBJ1-4 TRBV7-9 NA NA TGTGCCAGCAGCCGTCTGGGACAAGCAACTAATGAAAAACTGTTTTTT CASSRLGQATNEKLFF
TRBJ2-1 TRBV7-9 NA NA TGTGCCAGCAGCTTAACGCAGGGCGCGAATGAGCAGTTCTTC CASSLTQGANEQFF
TRBJ2-2 TRBV10-3 NA NA TGTGCCATCAGGGGCGGGACTGCGAACACCGGGGAGCTGTTTTTT CAIRGGTANTGELFF
TRBJ1-2 TRBV6-5 NA NA TGTGCCAGCAGTAAGGGGGAGCTCTATGGCTACACCTTC CASSKGELYGYTF
TRBJ1-4 TRBV5-5 NA NA TGTGCCAGCAGCTTGGGTGGGACAAACTCCGAAAAACTGTTTTTT CASSLGGTNSEKLFF
TRBJ2-5 TRBV7-2 TRBD2 NA TGTGCCAGCAGCTTAGTTTGGGGACTAGCGGGGCGCCAAGAGACCCAGTACTTC CASSLVWGLAGRQETQYF
TRBJ2-6 TRBV28 TRBD1 NA TGTGCCAGCACCACCCCGGGACAGGGGATCTCTGGGGCCAACGTCCTGACTTTC CASTTPGQGISGANVLTF
TRBJ1-2 TRBV12-3/TRBV12-4 NA NA TGTGCCAGCAGTGTCGACAGGATCTATGGCTACACCTTC CASSVDRIYGYTF
TRBJ1-5 TRBV24-1 NA NA TGTGCCACCAGTCGAGCAGGGGGCAATCAGCCCCAGCATTTT CATSRAGGNQPQHF
TRBJ1-2 TRBV19 NA NA TGTGCCAGTAGTATTTATTCTTCTCAAGGGAGCGGCTACACCTTC CASSIYSSQGSGYTF
TRBJ2-1 TRBV5-4 NA once TGTGCCAGCAGCTTGGGGGCTGAGCAGTTCTTC CASSLGAEQFF
TRBJ1-6 TRBV30 TRBD1 NA TGTGCCTGGGGCTCGGGGACAGGGAATTCACCCCTCCACTTT CAWGSGTGNSPLHF
TRBJ1-5 TRBV30 TRBD1 NA TGTGCCTGGAATAAACAGGGGTATCAGCCCCAGCATTTT CAWNKQGYQPQHF
TRBJ1-6 TRBV6-5 NA NA TGTGCCAGCAGTTACTCGAAAAGGAGCGGTTCACCCCTCCACTTT CASSYSKRSGSPLHF
TRBJ2-7 TRBV7-9 TRBD1 NA TGTGCCAGCAGCCCACGGACAGGCCACTACGAGCAGTACTTC CASSPRTGHYEQYF
TRBJ2-5 TRBV6-5 TRBD2 NA TGTGCCAGCAGTTTAGCGGGGGGGCTGAGAGAGACCCAGTACTTC CASSLAGGLRETQYF
TRBJ1-1 TRBV14 NA NA TGTGCCAGCAGCCGTTCGATGTCGGGGACTGAAGCTTTCTTT CASSRSMSGTEAFF
TRBJ1-6 TRBV9 TRBD1 NA TGTGCCAGCAGCTCGACGACAGGGGGTTATTCACCCCTCCACTTT CASSSTTGGYSPLHF
TRBJ1-3 TRBV2 NA NA TGTGCCAGCAGTGAACGGGAGGTCTCTGGAAACACCATATATTTT CASSEREVSGNTIYF
TRBJ1-2 TRBV28 NA once TGTGCCAGCAGCCTCGGGTCGTTAGGCGGTGGCTACACCTTC CASSLGSLGGGYTF
TRBJ1-2 TRBV7-9 TRBD1 NA TGTGCCAGCAGCCTGACCCGGGACAGGGCGGGGTATGGCTACACCTTC CASSLTRDRAGYGYTF